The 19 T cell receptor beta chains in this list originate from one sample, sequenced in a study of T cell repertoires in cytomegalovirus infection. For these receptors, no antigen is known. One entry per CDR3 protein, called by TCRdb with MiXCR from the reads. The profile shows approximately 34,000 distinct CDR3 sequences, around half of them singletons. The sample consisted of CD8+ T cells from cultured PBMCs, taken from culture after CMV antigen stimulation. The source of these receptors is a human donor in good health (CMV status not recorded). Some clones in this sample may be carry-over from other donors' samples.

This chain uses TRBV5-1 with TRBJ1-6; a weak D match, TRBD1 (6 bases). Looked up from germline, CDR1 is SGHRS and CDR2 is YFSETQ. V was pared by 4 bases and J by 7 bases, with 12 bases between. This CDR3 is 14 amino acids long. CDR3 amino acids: CASSRTGNNSPLHF. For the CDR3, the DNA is TGCGCCAGCAGCAGAACAGGGAACAATTCACCCCTCCACTTT.

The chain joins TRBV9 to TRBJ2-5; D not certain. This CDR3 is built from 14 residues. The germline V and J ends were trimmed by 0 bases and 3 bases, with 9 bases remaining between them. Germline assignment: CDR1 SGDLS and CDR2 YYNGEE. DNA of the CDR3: TGTGCCAGCAGCGTAGCGGGTTCGGAAGAGACCCAGTACTTC. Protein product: CASSVAGSEETQYF.

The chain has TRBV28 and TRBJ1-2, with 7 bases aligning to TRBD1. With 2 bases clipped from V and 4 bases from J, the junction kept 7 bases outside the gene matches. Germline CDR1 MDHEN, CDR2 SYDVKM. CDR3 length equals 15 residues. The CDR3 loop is CASSLRVGTVYGYTF. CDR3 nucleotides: TGTGCCAGCAGTTTACGGGTGGGGACAGTCTATGGCTACACCTTC.

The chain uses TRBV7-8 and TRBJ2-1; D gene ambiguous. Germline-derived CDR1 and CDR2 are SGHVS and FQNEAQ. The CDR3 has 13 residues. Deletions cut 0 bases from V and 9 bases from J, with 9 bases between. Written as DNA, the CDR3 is TGTGCCAGCAGCTTAGCGGGTAGGCCTGAGCAGTTCTTC. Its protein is CASSLAGRPEQFF.

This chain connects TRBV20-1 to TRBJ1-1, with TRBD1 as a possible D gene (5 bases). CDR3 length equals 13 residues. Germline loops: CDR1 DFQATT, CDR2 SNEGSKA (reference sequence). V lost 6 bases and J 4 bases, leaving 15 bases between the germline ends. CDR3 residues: CSAYPPGFTEAFF. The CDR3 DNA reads TGCAGTGCCTACCCCCCAGGGTTCACTGAAGCTTTCTTT.

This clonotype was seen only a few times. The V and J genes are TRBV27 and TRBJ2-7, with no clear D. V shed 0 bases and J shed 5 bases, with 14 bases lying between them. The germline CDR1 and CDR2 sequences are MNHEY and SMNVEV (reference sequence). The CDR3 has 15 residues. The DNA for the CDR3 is TGTGCCAGCAGTTTATCAGAGGTCGGGCTCCACGAGCAGTACTTC. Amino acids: CASSLSEVGLHEQYF.

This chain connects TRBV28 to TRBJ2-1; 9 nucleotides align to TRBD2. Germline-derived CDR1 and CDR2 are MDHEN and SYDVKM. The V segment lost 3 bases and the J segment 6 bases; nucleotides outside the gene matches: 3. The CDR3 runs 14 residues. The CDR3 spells CASSLREGPNEQFF. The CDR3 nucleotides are TGTGCCAGCAGTTTGCGGGAGGGCCCCAATGAGCAGTTCTTC. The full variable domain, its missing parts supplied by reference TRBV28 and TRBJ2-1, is DVKVTQSSRYLVKRTGEKVFLECVQDMDHENMFWYRQDPGLGLRLIYFSYDVKMKEKGDIPEGYSVSREKKERFSLILESASTNQTSMYLCASSLREGPNEQFFGPGTRLTVL.

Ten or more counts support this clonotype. The CDR3 loop is CASTRDPGTEAFF. Written as DNA, the CDR3 is TGTGCCAGCACCCGGGACCCGGGAACTGAAGCTTTCTTT. V and J are TRBV2 and TRBJ1-1; a possible D gene is TRBD1 (5 bases). There are 13 residues in the CDR3. Between the trimmed V and J ends, which lost 7 bases and 5 bases, there was a span of 14 bases. Germline V gene lookup returns CDR1 SNHLY and CDR2 FYNNEI.

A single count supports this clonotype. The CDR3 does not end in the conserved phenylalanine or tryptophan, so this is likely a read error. CDR3 nucleotide sequence: TGTGCCAGCAGCTTCAGGGGGCGGGCGAATGAGCAGTTCTTA. This codes for CASSFRGRANEQFL. V usage is TRBV7-6 and J usage is TRBJ2-1; TRBD1 matches at 8 bases. V was pared by 3 bases and J by 7 bases, with 5 bases of the junction left unmatched. Germline V gene data show CDR1 as SGHVS and CDR2 as FNYEAQ. The CDR3 runs to 14 residues.

The CDR3 DNA is TGTGCCAGCAGTTTCACAGGGGGCCGTAACTATGGCTACACCTTC. Encoded protein: CASSFTGGRNYGYTF. This chain joins TRBV7-2 and TRBJ1-2, with 9 bases aligning to TRBD1. Germline CDR1 is SGHTA and CDR2 is FQGNSA. With 6 bases clipped from V and 1 base from J, the junction kept 6 bases outside the gene matches. CDR3 length equals 15 residues.

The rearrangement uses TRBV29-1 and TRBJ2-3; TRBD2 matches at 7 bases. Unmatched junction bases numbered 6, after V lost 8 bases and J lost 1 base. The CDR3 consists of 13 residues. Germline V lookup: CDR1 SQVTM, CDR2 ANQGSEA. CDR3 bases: TGCAGCCCCGGCGGGAGCGGCACAGATACGCAGTATTTT. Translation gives CSPGGSGTDTQYF.

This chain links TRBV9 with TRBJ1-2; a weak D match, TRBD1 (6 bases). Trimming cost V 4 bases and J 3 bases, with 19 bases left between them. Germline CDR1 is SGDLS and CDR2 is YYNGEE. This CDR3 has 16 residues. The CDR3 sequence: CASSPSAAGADYGYTF. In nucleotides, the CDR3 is TGTGCCAGCAGCCCTAGTGCGGCGGGGGCTGACTATGGCTACACCTTC.

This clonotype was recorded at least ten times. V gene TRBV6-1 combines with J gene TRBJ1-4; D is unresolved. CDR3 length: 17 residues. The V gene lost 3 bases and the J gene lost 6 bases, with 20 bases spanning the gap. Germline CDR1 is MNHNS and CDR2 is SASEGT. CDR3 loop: CASSDKGRRSEDEKLFF. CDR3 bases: TGTGCCAGCAGTGACAAGGGTCGACGGTCGGAAGATGAAAAACTGTTTTTT.

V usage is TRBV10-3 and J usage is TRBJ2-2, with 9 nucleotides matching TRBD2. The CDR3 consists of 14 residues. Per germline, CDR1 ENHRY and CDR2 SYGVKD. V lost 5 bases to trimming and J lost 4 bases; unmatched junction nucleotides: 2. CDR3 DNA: TGTGCCATCAGTCTAGCGGGAACCACCGGGGAGCTGTTTTTT. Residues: CAISLAGTTGELFF.

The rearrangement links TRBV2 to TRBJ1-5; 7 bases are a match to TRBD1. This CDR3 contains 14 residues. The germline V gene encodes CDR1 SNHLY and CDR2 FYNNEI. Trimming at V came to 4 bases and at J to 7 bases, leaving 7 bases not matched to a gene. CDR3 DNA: TGTGCCAGCAGTGTCGGGCAGGGGGACCAGCCCCAGCATTTT. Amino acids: CASSVGQGDQPQHF.

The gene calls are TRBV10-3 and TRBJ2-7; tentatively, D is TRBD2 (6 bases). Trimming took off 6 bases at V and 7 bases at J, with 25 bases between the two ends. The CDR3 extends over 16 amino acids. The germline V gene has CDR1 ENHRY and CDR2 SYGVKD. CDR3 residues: CAIREVGGQGFGEQYF. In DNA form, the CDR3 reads TGTGCCATCAGAGAAGTGGGAGGCCAGGGTTTTGGGGAGCAGTACTTC.

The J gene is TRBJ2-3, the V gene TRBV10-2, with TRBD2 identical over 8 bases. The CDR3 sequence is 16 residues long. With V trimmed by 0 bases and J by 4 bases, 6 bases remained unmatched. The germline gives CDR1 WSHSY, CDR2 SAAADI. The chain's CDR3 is CASSESGTRSPDTQYF. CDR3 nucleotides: TGCGCCAGCAGTGAGTCGGGGACTAGGTCGCCAGATACGCAGTATTTT.

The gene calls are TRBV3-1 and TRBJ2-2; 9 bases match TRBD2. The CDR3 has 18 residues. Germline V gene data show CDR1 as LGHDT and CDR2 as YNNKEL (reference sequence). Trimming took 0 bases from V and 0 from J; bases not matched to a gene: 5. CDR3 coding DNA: TGTGCCAGCAGCCAAGATGGGACTAGCATCGCGAACACCGGGGAGCTGTTTTTT. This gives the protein CASSQDGTSIANTGELFF.

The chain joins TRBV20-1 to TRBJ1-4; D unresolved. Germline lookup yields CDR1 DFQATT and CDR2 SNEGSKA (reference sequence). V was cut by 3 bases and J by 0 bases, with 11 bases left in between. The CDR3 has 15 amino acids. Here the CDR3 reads CSASGGWATNEKLFF. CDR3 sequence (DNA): TGCAGTGCTAGTGGAGGTTGGGCAACTAATGAAAAACTGTTTTTT.